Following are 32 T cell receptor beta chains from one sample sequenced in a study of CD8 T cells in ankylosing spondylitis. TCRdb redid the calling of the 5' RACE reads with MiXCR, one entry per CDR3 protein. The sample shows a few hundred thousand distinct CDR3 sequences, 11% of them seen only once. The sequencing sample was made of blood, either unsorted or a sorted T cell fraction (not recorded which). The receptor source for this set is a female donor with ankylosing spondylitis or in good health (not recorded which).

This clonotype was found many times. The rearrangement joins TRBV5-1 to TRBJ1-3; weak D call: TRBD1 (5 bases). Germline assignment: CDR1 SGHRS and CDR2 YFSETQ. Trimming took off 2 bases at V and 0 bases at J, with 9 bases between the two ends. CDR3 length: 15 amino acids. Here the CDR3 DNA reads TGCGCCAGCAGCTTAGCGGGGGACTCTGGAAACACCATATATTTT. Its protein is CASSLAGDSGNTIYF.

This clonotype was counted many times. Here the CDR3 DNA reads TGCGCCAGCAGCTATACAGAAGGTCGAGCTTTCTTT. Amino acids: CASSYTEGRAFF. This chain uses TRBV10-2 with TRBJ1-1; D ambiguous. This CDR3 contains 12 residues. Trimming took 6 bases from V and 10 from J, leaving 15 bases between them. CDR1 WSHSY and CDR2 SAAADI come from the germline V gene.

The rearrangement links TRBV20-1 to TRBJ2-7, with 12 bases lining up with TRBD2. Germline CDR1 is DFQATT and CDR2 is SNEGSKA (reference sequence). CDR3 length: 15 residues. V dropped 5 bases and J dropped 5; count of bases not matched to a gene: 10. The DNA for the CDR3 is TGCAGTGCTCCCTTCTTGACTAGCGGGAGCAACGAGCAGTACTTC. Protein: CSAPFLTSGSNEQYF.

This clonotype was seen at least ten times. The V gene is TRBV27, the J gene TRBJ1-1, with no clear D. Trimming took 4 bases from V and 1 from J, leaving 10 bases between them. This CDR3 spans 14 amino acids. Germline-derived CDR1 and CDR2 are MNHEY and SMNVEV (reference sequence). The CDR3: CASSSAGRNTEAFF. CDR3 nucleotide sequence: TGTGCCAGCAGTTCTGCGGGCCGGAACACTGAAGCTTTCTTT.

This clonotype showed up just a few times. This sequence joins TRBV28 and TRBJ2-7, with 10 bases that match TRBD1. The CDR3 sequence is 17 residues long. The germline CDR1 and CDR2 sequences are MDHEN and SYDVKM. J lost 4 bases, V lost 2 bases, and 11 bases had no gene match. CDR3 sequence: CASSLSLGQGGKYEQYF. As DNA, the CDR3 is TGTGCCAGCAGTTTAAGTCTCGGACAGGGGGGAAAATACGAGCAGTACTTC.

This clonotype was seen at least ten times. The DNA for the CDR3 is TGCAGTGCTCCGATAGCGGGCCCTAGCACAGATACGCAGTATTTT. Protein product: CSAPIAGPSTDTQYF. The chain is built from TRBV20-1 and TRBJ2-3, with 7 bases that match TRBD2. The germline V gene encodes CDR1 DFQATT and CDR2 SNEGSKA (reference sequence). V was pared by 5 bases and J by 0 bases, with 8 bases of the junction left unmatched. The CDR3 contains 15 residues.

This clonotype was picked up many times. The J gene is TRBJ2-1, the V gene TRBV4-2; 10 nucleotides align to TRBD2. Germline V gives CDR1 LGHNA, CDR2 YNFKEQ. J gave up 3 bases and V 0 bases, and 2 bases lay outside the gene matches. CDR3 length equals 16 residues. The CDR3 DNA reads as TGTGCCAGCAGCCAAGACGCTAGCGGGAGCTACAATGAGCAGTTCTTC. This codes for CASSQDASGSYNEQFF.

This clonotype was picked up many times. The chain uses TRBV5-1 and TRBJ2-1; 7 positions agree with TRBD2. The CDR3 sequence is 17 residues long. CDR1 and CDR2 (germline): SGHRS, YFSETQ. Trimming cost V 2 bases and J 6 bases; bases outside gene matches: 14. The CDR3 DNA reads TGCGCCAGCAGCTTTTCCCTACGGACTAGGCATGGCAATGAGCAGTTCTTC. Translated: CASSFSLRTRHGNEQFF.

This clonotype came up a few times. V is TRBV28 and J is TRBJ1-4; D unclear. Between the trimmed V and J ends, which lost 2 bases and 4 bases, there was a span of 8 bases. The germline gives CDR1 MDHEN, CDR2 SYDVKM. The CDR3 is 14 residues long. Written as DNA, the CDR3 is TGTGCCAGCAGTTTACTTGTCCTTAATGAAAAACTGTTTTTT. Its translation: CASSLLVLNEKLFF.

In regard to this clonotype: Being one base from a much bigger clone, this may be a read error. CDR3 bases: TGCGCCAGCAGCTTGGGCGGCAGCGCTAGCACAGATACGCAGTATTTT. Translation gives CASSLGGSASTDTQYF. This chain uses TRBV5-1 with TRBJ2-3; D uncertain. V lost 0 bases and J 0 bases, leaving 11 bases between the germline ends. Germline V CDR1 and CDR2: SGHRS, YFSETQ. The CDR3 sequence is 16 residues long.

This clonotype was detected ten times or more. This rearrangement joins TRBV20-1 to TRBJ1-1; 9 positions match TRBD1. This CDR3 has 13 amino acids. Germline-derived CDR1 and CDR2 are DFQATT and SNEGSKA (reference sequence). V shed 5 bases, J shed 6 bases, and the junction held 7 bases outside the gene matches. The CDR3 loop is CSAHTGGASEAFF. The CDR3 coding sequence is TGCAGTGCTCACACAGGGGGCGCATCTGAAGCTTTCTTT.

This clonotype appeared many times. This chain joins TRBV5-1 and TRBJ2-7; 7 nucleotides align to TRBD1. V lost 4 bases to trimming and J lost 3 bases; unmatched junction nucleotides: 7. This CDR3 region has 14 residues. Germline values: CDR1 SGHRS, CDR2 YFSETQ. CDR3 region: CASSMRQGNYEQYF. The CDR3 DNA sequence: TGCGCCAGCAGCATGAGACAGGGCAACTACGAGCAGTACTTC.

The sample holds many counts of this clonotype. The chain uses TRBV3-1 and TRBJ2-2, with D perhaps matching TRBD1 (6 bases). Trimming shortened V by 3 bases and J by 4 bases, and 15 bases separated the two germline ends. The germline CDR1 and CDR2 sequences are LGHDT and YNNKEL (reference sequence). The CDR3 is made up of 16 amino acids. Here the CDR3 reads CASSQGALSGTGELFF. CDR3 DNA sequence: TGTGCCAGCAGCCAGGGGGCCCTCTCGGGCACCGGGGAGCTGTTTTTT.

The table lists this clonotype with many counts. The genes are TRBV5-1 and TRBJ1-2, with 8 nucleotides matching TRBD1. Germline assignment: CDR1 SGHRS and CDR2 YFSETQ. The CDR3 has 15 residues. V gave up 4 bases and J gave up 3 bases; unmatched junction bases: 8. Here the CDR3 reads CASSMSGGQDYGYTF. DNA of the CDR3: TGCGCCAGCAGCATGTCCGGGGGACAGGACTATGGCTACACCTTC.

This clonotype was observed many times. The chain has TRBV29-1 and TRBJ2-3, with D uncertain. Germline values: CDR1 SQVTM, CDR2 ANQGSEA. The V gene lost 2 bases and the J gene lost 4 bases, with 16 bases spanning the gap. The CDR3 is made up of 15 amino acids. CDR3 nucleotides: TGCAGCGTTGAAACCTTGGCAGGACGGGCAGATACGCAGTATTTT. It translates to CSVETLAGRADTQYF.

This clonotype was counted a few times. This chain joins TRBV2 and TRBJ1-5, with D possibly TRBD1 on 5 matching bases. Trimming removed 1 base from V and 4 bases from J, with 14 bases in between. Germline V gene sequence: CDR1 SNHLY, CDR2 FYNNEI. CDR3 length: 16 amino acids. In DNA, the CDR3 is TGTGCCAGCAGTGAAGGAGGTTTCAGGGTGAATCAGCCCCAGCATTTT. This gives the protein CASSEGGFRVNQPQHF.

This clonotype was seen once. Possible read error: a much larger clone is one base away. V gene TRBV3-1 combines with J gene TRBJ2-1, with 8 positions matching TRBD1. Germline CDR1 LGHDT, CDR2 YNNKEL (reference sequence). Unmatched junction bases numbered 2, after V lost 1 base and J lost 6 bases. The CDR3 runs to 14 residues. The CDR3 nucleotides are TGTGCCAGCAGCCAAGGGACAGGGACCAATGAGCAGTTCTTC. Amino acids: CASSQGTGTNEQFF.

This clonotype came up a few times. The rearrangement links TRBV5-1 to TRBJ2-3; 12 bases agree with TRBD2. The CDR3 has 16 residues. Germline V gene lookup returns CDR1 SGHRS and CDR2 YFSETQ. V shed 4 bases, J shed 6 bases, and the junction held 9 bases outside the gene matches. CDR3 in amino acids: CASSPGLAGMVDTQYF. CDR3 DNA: TGCGCCAGCAGCCCCGGACTAGCGGGGATGGTTGATACGCAGTATTTT.

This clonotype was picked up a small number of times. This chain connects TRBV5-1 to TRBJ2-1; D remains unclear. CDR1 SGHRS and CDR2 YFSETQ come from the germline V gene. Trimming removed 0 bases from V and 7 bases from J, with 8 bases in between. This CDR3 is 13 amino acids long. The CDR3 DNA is TGCGCCAGCAGCTTGGAGGCTACGAATGAGCAGTTCTTC. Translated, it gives CASSLEATNEQFF.

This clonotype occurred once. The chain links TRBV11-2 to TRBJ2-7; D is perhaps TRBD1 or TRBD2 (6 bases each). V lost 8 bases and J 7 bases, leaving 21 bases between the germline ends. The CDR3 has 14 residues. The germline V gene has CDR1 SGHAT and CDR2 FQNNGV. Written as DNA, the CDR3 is TGTGCCAGCTCGTCGGGACATGGCGGGGTAGAGCAGTACTTC. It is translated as CASSSGHGGVEQYF. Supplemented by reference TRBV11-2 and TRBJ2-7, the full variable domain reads EAGVAQSPRYKIIEKRQSVAFWCNPISGHATLYWYQQILGQGPKLLIQFQNNGVVDDSQLPKDRFSAERLKGVDSTLKIQPAKLEDSAVYLCASSSGHGGVEQYFGPGTRLTVT.

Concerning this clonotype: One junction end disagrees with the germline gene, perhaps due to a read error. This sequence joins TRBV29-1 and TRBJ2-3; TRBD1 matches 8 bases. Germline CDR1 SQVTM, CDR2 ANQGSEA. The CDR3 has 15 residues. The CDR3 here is CSVIPKTGAADTQYF. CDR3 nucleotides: TGCAGCGTAATCCCAAAGACAGGGGCCGCAGATACACAGTATTTT.

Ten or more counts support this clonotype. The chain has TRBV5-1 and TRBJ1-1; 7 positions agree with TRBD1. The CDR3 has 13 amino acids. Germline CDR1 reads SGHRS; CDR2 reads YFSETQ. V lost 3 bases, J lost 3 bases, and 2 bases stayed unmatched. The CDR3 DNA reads TGCGCCAGCAGCTCGGACAGGTACACTGAAGCTTTCTTT. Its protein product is CASSSDRYTEAFF.

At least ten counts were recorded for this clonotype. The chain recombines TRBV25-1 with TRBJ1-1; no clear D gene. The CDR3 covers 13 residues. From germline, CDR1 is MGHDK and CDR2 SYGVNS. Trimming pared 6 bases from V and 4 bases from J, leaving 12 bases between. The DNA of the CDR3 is TGTGCCAGCAGCATGACGGGGAGCACTGAAGCTTTCTTT. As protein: CASSMTGSTEAFF.

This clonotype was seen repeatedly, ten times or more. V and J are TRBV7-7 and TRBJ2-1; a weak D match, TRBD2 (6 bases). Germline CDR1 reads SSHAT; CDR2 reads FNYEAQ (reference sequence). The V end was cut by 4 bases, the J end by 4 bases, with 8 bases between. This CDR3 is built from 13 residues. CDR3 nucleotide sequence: TGTGCCAGCAGCTCTAGCGAGTACAATGAGCAGTTCTTC. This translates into CASSSSEYNEQFF.

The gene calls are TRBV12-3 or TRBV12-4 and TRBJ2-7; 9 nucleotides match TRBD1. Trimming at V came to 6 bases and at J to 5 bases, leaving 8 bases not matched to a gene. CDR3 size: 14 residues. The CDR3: CASSPGQGRNEQYF. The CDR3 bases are TGTGCCAGCAGCCCGGGACAGGGTAGGAACGAGCAGTACTTC.

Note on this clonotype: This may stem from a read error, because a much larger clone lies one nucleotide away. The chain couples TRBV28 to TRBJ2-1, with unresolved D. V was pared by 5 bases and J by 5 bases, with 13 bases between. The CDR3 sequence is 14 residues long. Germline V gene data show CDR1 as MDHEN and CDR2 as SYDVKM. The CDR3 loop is CASSARSGNNEQFF. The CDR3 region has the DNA TGTGCCAGCAGTGCCCGGAGTGGAAACAATGAGCAGTTCTTC.

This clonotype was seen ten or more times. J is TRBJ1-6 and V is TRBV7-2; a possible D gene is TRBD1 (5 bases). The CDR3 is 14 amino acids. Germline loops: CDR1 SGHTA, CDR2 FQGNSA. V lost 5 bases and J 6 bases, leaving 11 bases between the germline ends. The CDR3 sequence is CASSQGRVNSPLHF. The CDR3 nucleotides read TGTGCCAGCAGCCAGGGACGGGTTAATTCACCCCTCCACTTT.

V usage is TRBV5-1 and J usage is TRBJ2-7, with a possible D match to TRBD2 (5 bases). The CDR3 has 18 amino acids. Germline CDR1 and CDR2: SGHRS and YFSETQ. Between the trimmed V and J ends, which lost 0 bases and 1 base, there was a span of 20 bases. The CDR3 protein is CASSLDAKGEGRSYEQYF. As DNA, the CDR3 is TGCGCCAGCAGCTTGGACGCTAAGGGAGAGGGAAGATCCTACGAGCAGTACTTC.

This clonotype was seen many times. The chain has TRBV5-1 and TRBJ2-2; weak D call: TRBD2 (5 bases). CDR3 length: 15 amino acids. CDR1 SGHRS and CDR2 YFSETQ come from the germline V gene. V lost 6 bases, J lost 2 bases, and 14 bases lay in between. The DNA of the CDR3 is TGCGCCAGCAAGAAGACGGGGATCAACACCGGGGAGCTGTTTTTT. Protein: CASKKTGINTGELFF.

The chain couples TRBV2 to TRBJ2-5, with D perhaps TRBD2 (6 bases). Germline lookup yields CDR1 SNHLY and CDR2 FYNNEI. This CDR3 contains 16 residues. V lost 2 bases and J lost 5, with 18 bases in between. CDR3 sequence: CASSELGSGTRETQYF. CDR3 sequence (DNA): TGTGCCAGCAGTGAACTGGGGTCGGGGACTCGGGAGACCCAGTACTTC.

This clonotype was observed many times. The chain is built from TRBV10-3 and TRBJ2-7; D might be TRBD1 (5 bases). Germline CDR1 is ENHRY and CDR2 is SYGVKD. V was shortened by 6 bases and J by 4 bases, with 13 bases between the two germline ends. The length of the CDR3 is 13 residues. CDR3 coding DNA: TGTGCCATCAGCCTGAGAGCAGGGTACGAGCAGTACTTC. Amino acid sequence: CAISLRAGYEQYF.

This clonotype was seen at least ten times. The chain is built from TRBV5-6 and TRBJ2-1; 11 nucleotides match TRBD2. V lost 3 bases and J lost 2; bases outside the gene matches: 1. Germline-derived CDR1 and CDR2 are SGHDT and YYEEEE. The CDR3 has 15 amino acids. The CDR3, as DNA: TGTGCCAGCAGCTCACTAGCGGGAGCCTACAATGAGCAGTTCTTC. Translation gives CASSSLAGAYNEQFF.